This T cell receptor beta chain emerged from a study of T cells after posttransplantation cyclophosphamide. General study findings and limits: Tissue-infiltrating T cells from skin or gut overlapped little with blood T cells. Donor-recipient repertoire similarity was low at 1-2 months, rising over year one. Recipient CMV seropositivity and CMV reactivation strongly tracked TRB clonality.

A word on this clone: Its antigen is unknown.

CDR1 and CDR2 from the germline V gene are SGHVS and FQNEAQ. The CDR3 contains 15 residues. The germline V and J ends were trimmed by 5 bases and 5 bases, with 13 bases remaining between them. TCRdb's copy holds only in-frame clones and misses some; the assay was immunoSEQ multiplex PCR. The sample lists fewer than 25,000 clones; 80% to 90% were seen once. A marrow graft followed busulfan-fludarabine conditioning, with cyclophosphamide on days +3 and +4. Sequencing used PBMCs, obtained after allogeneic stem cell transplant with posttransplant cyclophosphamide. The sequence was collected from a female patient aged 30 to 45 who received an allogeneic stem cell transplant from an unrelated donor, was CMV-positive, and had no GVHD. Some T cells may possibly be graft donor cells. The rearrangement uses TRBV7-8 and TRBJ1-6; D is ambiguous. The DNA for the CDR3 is TGTGCCAGCAGCCCAGCGTACGGTGATAATTCACCCCTCCACTTT. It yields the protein CASSPAYGDNSPLHF.